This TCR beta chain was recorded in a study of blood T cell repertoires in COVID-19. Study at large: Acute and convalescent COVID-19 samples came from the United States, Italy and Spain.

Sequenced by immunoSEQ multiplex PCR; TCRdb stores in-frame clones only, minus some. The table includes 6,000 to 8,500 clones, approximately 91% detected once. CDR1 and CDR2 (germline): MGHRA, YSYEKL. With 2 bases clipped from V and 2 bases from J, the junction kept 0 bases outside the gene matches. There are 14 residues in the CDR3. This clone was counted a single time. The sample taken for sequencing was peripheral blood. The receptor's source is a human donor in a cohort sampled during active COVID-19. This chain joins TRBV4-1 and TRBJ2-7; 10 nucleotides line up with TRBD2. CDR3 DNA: TGCGCCAGCAGCCAAACTAGCGGGGCCTACGAGCAGTACTTC. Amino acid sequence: CASSQTSGAYEQYF.